This TCR beta chain was observed in a study of beta chain features in type 1 diabetes. The entirety of the isolated RNA underwent reverse transcription, so expressed TCRB transcripts were sequenced. Some clones are missing from TCRdb's copy, which holds only in-frame ones; the method was immunoSEQ multiplex PCR. The profile shows more than 300,000 clones, less than 9.5% of them singletons. Broader study findings: Significant though moderate, a shortening of TCRB CDR3s appeared in all four CD4+ subsets of Type 1 diabetes patients.

With regard to this clone: Its antigen is not known.

Sequenced input: central memory CD4+ T cells from blood. This TCR was recovered from a woman aged 18-30 years in good health.

The CDR3 reads CASSLQTTLTEAFF. CDR3 DNA: TGTGCCAGCAGCCTACAGACTACCCTCACTGAAGCTTTCTTT. The rearrangement uses TRBV4-2 and TRBJ1-1; D call uncertain. CDR1 and CDR2 from the germline V gene are LGHNA and YNFKEQ. This CDR3 comprises 14 residues. Trimming took off 4 bases at V and 4 bases at J, with 13 bases between the two ends.